Listed here are 26 T cell receptor beta chains from one sample, sequenced in a study of OX40 agonist ivuxolimab in advanced cancers. Profiled with immunoSEQ multiplex PCR; TCRdb holds only in-frame clones, not every one. The sample contains 13,000 or so clones, about 76% of which appear only once. The sample in question was CD4+ or CD8+ T cells sorted from blood, obtained in a trial of the OX40 agonist ivuxolimab. The receptors come from an adult with an advanced solid tumor such as melanoma, head and neck, liver or kidney cancer.

The chain links TRBV7-9 to TRBJ1-2; D uncertain. Germline loops: CDR1 SEHNR, CDR2 FQNEAQ (reference sequence). V lost 2 bases and J lost 8, with 12 bases in between. The CDR3 runs to 13 residues. The CDR3, as DNA: TGTGCCAGCAGCTTAAAATCCCCCGAGGGCTACACCTTC. It is translated as CASSLKSPEGYTF.

Note on this clone: One end of the junction does not line up with germline, which may come from a read error. This chain uses TRBV10-2 with TRBJ2-5; 7 nucleotides line up with TRBD2. Germline V gene lookup returns CDR1 WSHSY and CDR2 SAAADI. The CDR3 loop spans 14 amino acids. DNA for the CDR3: TGCGCCTGCAGTGATGGCGGGAGTTCAGAGACCCAGTACTTC. Translation: CACSDGGSSETQYF.

This chain links TRBV15 with TRBJ2-2; D gene ambiguous. V shed 8 bases and J shed 4 bases, with 5 bases lying between them. Germline CDR1 and CDR2: LNHNV and YYDKDF (reference sequence). The CDR3 totals 11 residues. The CDR3 is CATQRTGELFF. The CDR3 DNA reads as TGTGCCACCCAGCGCACCGGGGAGCTGTTTTTT.

V is TRBV19 and J is TRBJ1-1, with D perhaps TRBD1 (5 bases). Germline CDR1 reads LNHDA; CDR2 reads SQIVND (reference sequence). The ends were cut back, 7 bases at V and 1 base at J, with 10 bases in the middle. The CDR3 length is 13 residues. CDR3 DNA sequence: TGTGCCAGTAACCAGGGTTGGAACACTGAAGCTTTCTTT. The encoded protein is CASNQGWNTEAFF.

The chain combines TRBV4-3 with TRBJ2-3, with 13 bases identical to TRBD2. Germline V CDR1 and CDR2: LGHNA, YSLEER. V shed 5 bases and J 8 bases; nucleotides not matched to a gene: 7. The CDR3 is made up of 15 amino acids. CDR3 nucleotide sequence: TGCGCCAGCAGCAAAGGACTAGCGGGGGCGGTTACGCAGTATTTT. Its protein is CASSKGLAGAVTQYF.

On this clone: One end of the junction does not line up with germline, which may come from a read error. The chain carries TRBV5-4 and TRBJ2-7, with a possible D match to TRBD1 (6 bases). CDR3 length: 10 residues. Germline CDR1 is SGHNT and CDR2 is YYREEE (reference sequence). Here the CDR3 DNA reads TGTGCCAGCAGCGGGGACACCTATAGTTTT. As protein: CASSGDTYSF.

This clone is deemed medium-sized. The sample has other DNA sequences that encode this CDR3 too. The chain couples TRBV9 to TRBJ1-1; TRBD1 agrees at 8 bases. Germline trimming cut 4 bases from V and 5 bases from J; bases unmatched to any gene: 7. Per the germline V gene, CDR1 is SGDLS and CDR2 is YYNGEE. The CDR3 has 14 residues. The CDR3 sequence: CASSPSTGGTEAFF. Here the CDR3 DNA reads TGTGCCAGCAGCCCAAGTACAGGGGGGACTGAAGCTTTCTTT. Full variable domain (rest looked up from reference TRBV9 and TRBJ1-1): DSGVTQTPKHLITATGQRVTLRCSPRSGDLSVYWYQQSLDQGLQFLIQYYNGEERAKGNILERFSAQQFPDLHSELNLSSLELGDSALYFCASSPSTGGTEAFFGQGTRLTVV.

The genes are TRBV7-9 and TRBJ2-7; 8 bases agree with TRBD2. J was trimmed by 4 bases and V by 4 bases; bases with no gene match: 9. Per the germline V gene, CDR1 is SEHNR and CDR2 is FQNEAQ (reference sequence). This CDR3 has 15 residues. CDR3 residues: CASSSRTSRGYEQYF. DNA of the CDR3: TGTGCCAGCAGCTCAAGGACTAGCAGGGGATACGAGCAGTACTTC. Complete variable domain (other parts from reference TRBV7-9 and TRBJ2-7): DTGVSQNPRHKITKRGQNVTFRCDPISEHNRLYWYRQTLGQGPEFLTYFQNEAQLEKSRLLSDRFSAERPKGSFSTLEIQRTEQGDSAMYLCASSSRTSRGYEQYFGPGTRLTVT.

The chain has TRBV15 and TRBJ2-1; D is ambiguous. V was pared by 9 bases and J by 6 bases, with 12 bases between. CDR1 and CDR2 (germline): LNHNV, YYDKDF (reference sequence). The CDR3 sequence is 12 residues long. CDR3 coding DNA: TGTGCCACGGGATCAGCCCGCAATGAGCAGTTCTTC. This translates into CATGSARNEQFF.

The chain is built from TRBV28 and TRBJ1-2; 7 bases are a match to TRBD1. The CDR3 runs to 13 residues. Germline V gene sequence: CDR1 MDHEN, CDR2 SYDVKM. V lost 4 bases to trimming and J lost 4 bases; unmatched junction nucleotides: 3. The CDR3 region has the DNA TGTGCCAGCAGTTCAAGGGGGCTCTATGGCTACACCTTC. Translated: CASSSRGLYGYTF.

The chain couples TRBV7-9 to TRBJ1-1; 8 bases map to TRBD1. The CDR3 is 15 amino acids. Germline V gives CDR1 SEHNR, CDR2 FQNEAQ (reference sequence). J was trimmed by 5 bases and V by 1 base; bases with no gene match: 6. The CDR3 nucleotides are TGTGCCAGCAGCTTAGGGACAGGGAGTAGGACTGAAGCTTTCTTT. It specifies CASSLGTGSRTEAFF.

In its sample, this clone was seen a few times. This CDR3 is also generated by other DNA sequences in the sample. This sequence joins TRBV9 and TRBJ2-1; D may be TRBD1 (6 bases). In germline, CDR1 is SGDLS, CDR2 YYNGEE. The CDR3 totals 15 residues. Deletions cut 0 bases from V and 0 bases from J, with 7 bases between. The CDR3 region is CASSVEDSSYNEQFF. DNA for the CDR3: TGTGCCAGCAGCGTAGAGGACAGCTCCTACAATGAGCAGTTCTTC.

This chain connects TRBV12-5 to TRBJ1-3; D may be TRBD1 (5 bases). The CDR3 consists of 14 residues. Germline-derived CDR1 and CDR2 are LGHNT and FRNRAP. V shed 4 bases and J shed 4 bases, with 11 bases lying between them. DNA for the CDR3: TGTGCTAGTGGTTGGGGGGGGTTAGGAAACACCATATATTTT. Its translation: CASGWGGLGNTIYF.

This chain uses TRBV6-6 with TRBJ2-1, with TRBD1 identical over 8 bases. The CDR3 totals 13 residues. J gave up 6 bases and V 5 bases, and 3 bases lay outside the gene matches. CDR1 MNHNY and CDR2 SVGAGI come from the germline V gene (reference sequence). This CDR3 reads CASSRTGINEQFF. DNA of the CDR3: TGTGCCAGCAGTCGGACAGGGATCAATGAGCAGTTCTTC.

V usage is TRBV5-4 and J usage is TRBJ2-1; D ambiguous. This CDR3 contains 17 residues. The germline gives CDR1 SGHNT, CDR2 YYREEE (reference sequence). V was pared by 1 base and J by 5 bases, with 19 bases between. The DNA of the CDR3 is TGTGCCAGCAGCTTGAGAGGTTGGGTAGCTGGGGACAATGAGCAGTTCTTC. It translates to CASSLRGWVAGDNEQFF.

The chain combines TRBV4-3 with TRBJ1-4, with D uncertain. V lost 4 bases, J lost 0 bases, and 6 bases lay in between. Germline V gene data show CDR1 as LGHNA and CDR2 as YSLEER. The CDR3 runs to 14 residues. CDR3 DNA: TGCGCCAGCAGCCGAAGGACAACTAATGAAAAACTGTTTTTT. The encoded protein is CASSRRTTNEKLFF.

The genes are TRBV6-1 and TRBJ1-2, with D unresolved. CDR3 length equals 16 residues. The ends were cut back, 3 bases at V and 3 bases at J, with 17 bases in the middle. Germline CDR1 and CDR2: MNHNS and SASEGT. In DNA, the CDR3 is TGTGCCAGCAGTGAGGATCCCGACGGTTGGGACTATGGCTACACCTTC. It codes for CASSEDPDGWDYGYTF.

The chain carries TRBV6-5 and TRBJ1-5; D gene unclear. Trimming pared 6 bases from V and 5 bases from J, leaving 11 bases between. Germline V lookup: CDR1 MNHEY, CDR2 SVGAGI. The CDR3 extends over 13 amino acids. In DNA, the CDR3 is TGTGCCAGCAGACGATATAGGGATCAGCCCCAGCATTTT. It specifies CASRRYRDQPQHF.

This chain connects TRBV11-2 to TRBJ1-1; D is possibly TRBD1 (6 bases). The CDR3 runs to 14 residues. Looked up from germline, CDR1 is SGHAT and CDR2 is FQNNGV. V lost 3 bases to trimming and J lost 4 bases, with 12 bases between them. CDR3 protein: CASSLGRGGTEAFF. In nucleotides, the CDR3 is TGTGCCAGCAGCTTGGGGAGGGGGGGCACTGAAGCTTTCTTT.

J is TRBJ2-1 and V is TRBV2; 8 positions match TRBD1. The CDR3 has 17 amino acids. V lost 6 bases, J lost 3 bases, and 13 bases stayed unmatched. CDR1 and CDR2 (germline): SNHLY, FYNNEI. This chain's CDR3 is CASSDDRGLTFYNEQFF. Here the CDR3 DNA reads TGTGCCAGCAGCGACGACAGGGGCCTAACCTTCTACAATGAGCAGTTCTTC.

This clone appeared a single time. The chain links TRBV6-5 to TRBJ1-2; the D is unclear. V lost 5 bases and J lost 5, with 12 bases in between. The CDR3 contains 13 residues. Germline CDR1 and CDR2: MNHEY and SVGAGI. The CDR3 region has the DNA TGTGCCAGCAGTGAAATGCAGGCTTATGGCTACACCTTC. As protein: CASSEMQAYGYTF.

The chain uses TRBV29-1 and TRBJ2-2; 11 bases are a match to TRBD1. From germline, CDR1 is SQVTM and CDR2 ANQGSEA. The CDR3 has 14 amino acids. The ends lost 6 bases at V and 7 bases at J; junction bases unmatched: 7. Here the CDR3 reads CSVRTGGAGGELFF. DNA of the CDR3: TGCAGCGTCCGGACAGGGGGCGCCGGCGGGGAGCTGTTTTTT.

This chain joins TRBV11-3 and TRBJ2-5; 8 bases fit TRBD2. This CDR3 has 15 residues. CDR1 and CDR2 from the germline V gene are SGHNT and YENEEA. The V gene end was trimmed by 4 bases and the J gene end by 3 bases; junction bases not matched to a gene: 7. CDR3 region: CASSSPTGGEETQYF. Written as DNA, the CDR3 is TGTGCCAGCAGCTCCCCGACCGGGGGGGAAGAGACCCAGTACTTC.

The genes are TRBV11-2 and TRBJ2-1, with 8 bases matching TRBD1. V dropped 5 bases and J dropped 3; count of bases not matched to a gene: 6. There are 15 residues in the CDR3. Germline values: CDR1 SGHAT, CDR2 FQNNGV. The CDR3 sequence: CASSGTGGYYNEQFF. CDR3 in DNA: TGTGCCAGCAGCGGAACAGGGGGATACTACAATGAGCAGTTCTTC.

The rearrangement joins TRBV2 to TRBJ2-3; TRBD1 matches 8 bases. This CDR3 is 14 amino acids long. With 7 bases clipped from V and 1 base from J, the junction kept 4 bases outside the gene matches. Germline V CDR1 and CDR2: SNHLY, FYNNEI. The CDR3 coding sequence is TGTGCCAGCACCCCGGGACAGGGCACAGATACGCAGTATTTT. Translation: CASTPGQGTDTQYF.

This clone was seen only a few times. CDR3 loop: CASSERVGEAFF. The CDR3 bases are TGCGCCAGCAGTGAGAGAGTTGGAGAAGCTTTCTTT. V and J are TRBV10-1 and TRBJ1-1; no reliable D call. The CDR3 contains 12 residues. The germline gives CDR1 WNHNN, CDR2 SYGVQD (reference sequence). V lost 2 bases and J 8 bases, leaving 9 bases between the germline ends.